This TCR beta chain was found in a study of cytomegalovirus exposure and HLA in healthy donors. As for the study in general: Across 300 to 400 genotyped donors, more than 75% landed in the Caucasian-associated ancestry cluster.

With regard to this clone: No antigen is known for it.

Study results and caveats: It was reported that the classifier diagnosed cytomegalovirus status with high specificity and sensitivity in both the original and validation cohorts.

This cohort consisted of healthy bone marrow donors. Primers for the PCR totalled 60 Vbeta and 13 Jbeta. Repertoires were generated with immunoSEQ multiplex PCR, while TCRdb's copy carries only in-frame clones and drops some. Its listing shows approximately 79,000 clones. Looked up from germline, CDR1 is SQVTM and CDR2 is ANQGSEA. CDR3 length equals 14 residues. V lost 6 bases, J lost 6 bases, and 20 bases lay in between. This TCR derives from a boy aged 10-17 years in good health and CMV-seronegative. Specimen: PBMCs. The gene calls are TRBV29-1 and TRBJ1-1, with a weak D call TRBD1 (6 bases). The CDR3: CSVGIQGLVAEAFF. The CDR3 DNA sequence: TGCAGCGTAGGTATACAGGGTCTGGTGGCTGAAGCTTTCTTT. Drawing the rest from reference TRBV29-1 and TRBJ1-1, the complete variable domain is SAVISQKPSRDICQRGTSLTIQCQVDSQVTMMFWYRQQPGQSLTLIATANQGSEATYESGFVIDKFPISRPNLTFSTLTVSNMSPEDSSIYLCSVGIQGLVAEAFFGQGTRLTVV.